One and the same sample provided the 19 T cell receptor beta chains below, sequenced in a study of blood T cell repertoires in COVID-19. Here immunoSEQ multiplex PCR was the method, and the copy in TCRdb shows in-frame clones only, minus some. The data show roughly 150,000 clones, around four fifths seen once. The sample was peripheral blood. The receptors here all came from a man between 65 and 85 years old with acute or convalescent COVID-19.

The chain has TRBV12-5 and TRBJ1-1, with D perhaps matching TRBD1 (6 bases). The germline V and J ends were trimmed by 6 bases and 4 bases, with 9 bases remaining between them. This CDR3 region has 12 residues. Germline assignment: CDR1 LGHNT and CDR2 FRNRAP. CDR3 region: CASGTGTTEAFF. The CDR3, as DNA: TGTGCTAGTGGAACAGGGACCACTGAAGCTTTCTTT.

The chain uses TRBV7-9 and TRBJ2-3; 10 bases agree with TRBD2. The CDR3 is made up of 14 amino acids. V lost 4 bases and J lost 6; bases outside the gene matches: 4. Germline assignment: CDR1 SEHNR and CDR2 FQNEAQ (reference sequence). As DNA, the CDR3 is TGTGCCAGCAGCTCCCAGCGGGGGGGGGATACGCAGTATTTT. It is translated as CASSSQRGGDTQYF.

This chain joins TRBV6-4 and TRBJ2-2; 10 bases agree with TRBD2. The CDR3 has 18 residues. Germline assignment: CDR1 MRHNA and CDR2 SNTAGT. V shed 0 bases, J shed 7 bases, and the junction held 11 bases outside the gene matches. The CDR3 reads CASSDSMPFTSGDGELFF. The CDR3 DNA sequence: TGTGCCAGCAGTGACTCGATGCCGTTTACTAGCGGGGACGGGGAGCTGTTTTTT.

Only one count was recorded for this clone. The chain carries TRBV7-2 and TRBJ1-2; tentative D call: TRBD1 (5 bases). The CDR3 totals 16 residues. The V end was cut by 5 bases, the J end by 2 bases, with 18 bases between. Per the germline V gene, CDR1 is SGHTA and CDR2 is FQGNSA. The CDR3 sequence is CASSPLQSGGNYGYTF. The CDR3 DNA reads TGTGCCAGCAGCCCGTTACAGTCGGGGGGGAACTATGGCTACACCTTC.

This clone has a single count. J is TRBJ1-1 and V is TRBV10-1; 7 bases are shared with TRBD1. The CDR3 has 13 amino acids. The V gene's germline CDR1 is WNHNN and CDR2 SYGVQD (reference sequence). V lost 2 bases and J lost 7; bases outside the gene matches: 4. CDR3 amino acids: CASSERDRIEAFF. The DNA for the CDR3 is TGCGCCAGCAGTGAGAGGGACAGAATTGAAGCTTTCTTT.

This clone has a handful of counts. The chain carries TRBV2 and TRBJ1-1, with no clear D. This CDR3 contains 14 residues. The V gene's germline CDR1 is SNHLY and CDR2 FYNNEI. V lost 9 bases to trimming and J lost 3 bases, with 17 bases between them. Here the CDR3 reads CASTEDVIYTEAFF. DNA for the CDR3: TGTGCCAGTACGGAGGACGTTATTTACACTGAAGCTTTCTTT.

V and J are TRBV7-3 and TRBJ2-1, with D possibly TRBD2 on 6 matching bases. Germline V gene data show CDR1 as SGHTA and CDR2 as FQGTGA. The CDR3 runs to 16 residues. Trimming pared 2 bases from V and 0 bases from J, leaving 11 bases between. This CDR3 is CASSLVAASSYNEQFF. CDR3 DNA sequence: TGTGCCAGCAGCTTAGTAGCGGCGAGCTCCTACAATGAGCAGTTCTTC.

This clone has a single count. This sequence joins TRBV5-8 and TRBJ2-1; perhaps TRBD1 as D (7 bases). Germline V lookup: CDR1 SGHTS, CDR2 YDEGEE. V lost 6 bases to trimming and J lost 6 bases, with 16 bases between them. This CDR3 is 14 amino acids long. DNA for the CDR3: TGTGCCAGCACCAGGGGGGAAACAACCAATGAGCAGTTCTTC. Its protein is CASTRGETTNEQFF.

The J gene is TRBJ1-4, the V gene TRBV6-6; the D is unclear. Germline assignment: CDR1 MNHNY and CDR2 SVGAGI (reference sequence). V was cut by 5 bases and J by 8 bases, with 15 bases left in between. CDR3 size: 14 residues. The CDR3 DNA follows: TGTGCCAGCAGTCCCGTACGGGTAGGAGAAAAACTGTTTTTT. This translates into CASSPVRVGEKLFF.

The rearrangement links TRBV19 to TRBJ2-1, with 10 bases aligning to TRBD2. V dropped 8 bases and J dropped 4; count of bases not matched to a gene: 5. The germline gives CDR1 LNHDA, CDR2 SQIVND (reference sequence). This CDR3 is 14 amino acids long. Here the CDR3 reads CASVSGRRYNEQFF. The CDR3 nucleotides read TGTGCCAGTGTTAGCGGGAGGAGATACAATGAGCAGTTCTTC.

The chain is built from TRBV9 and TRBJ2-1, with TRBD2 identical over 7 bases. The V gene end was trimmed by 4 bases and the J gene end by 8 bases; junction bases not matched to a gene: 12. The CDR3 contains 15 residues. Germline loops: CDR1 SGDLS, CDR2 YYNGEE. DNA for the CDR3: TGTGCCAGCAGCCTCAGGGCTAGCGGACGGGATGAGCAGTTCTTC. As protein: CASSLRASGRDEQFF.

The CDR3 region is CASRASGTDTYEQYF. Here the CDR3 DNA reads TGTGCCAGCAGGGCGTCCGGGACAGATACCTACGAGCAGTACTTC. The V and J genes are TRBV28 and TRBJ2-7; 7 bases agree with TRBD1. J was trimmed by 2 bases and V by 6 bases; bases with no gene match: 10. This CDR3 comprises 15 residues. Germline CDR1 MDHEN, CDR2 SYDVKM. The full variable domain, completed using reference TRBV28 and TRBJ2-7, is DVKVTQSSRYLVKRTGEKVFLECVQDMDHENMFWYRQDPGLGLRLIYFSYDVKMKEKGDIPEGYSVSREKKERFSLILESASTNQTSMYLCASRASGTDTYEQYFGPGTRLTVT.

The count of this clone is one. The chain recombines TRBV18 with TRBJ1-5; D ambiguous. V lost 3 bases and J lost 1, with 10 bases in between. This CDR3 comprises 15 residues. Germline CDR1 KGHSH, CDR2 LQKENI. The CDR3 loop reads CASSPEIASNQPQHF. Written as DNA, the CDR3 is TGTGCCAGCTCACCGGAAATAGCAAGCAATCAGCCCCAGCATTTT.

The chain uses TRBV19 and TRBJ1-4; 7 bases fit TRBD1. From germline, CDR1 is LNHDA and CDR2 SQIVND (reference sequence). J gave up 0 bases and V 4 bases, and 5 bases lay outside the gene matches. The CDR3 covers 16 residues. The CDR3 DNA reads as TGTGCCAGTAGTACGGACAGGTCGACAACTAATGAAAAACTGTTTTTT. The encoded protein is CASSTDRSTTNEKLFF.

This clone was picked up one time. The chain links TRBV24-1 to TRBJ2-2, with D possibly being TRBD1 (5 bases). V was trimmed by 3 bases and J by 6 bases, leaving 10 bases between them. This CDR3 comprises 14 residues. CDR1 KGHDR and CDR2 SFDVKD come from the germline V gene. Here the CDR3 DNA reads TGTGCCACCAGTGATATCTCAGGGCCCGGGGAGCTGTTTTTT. Its translation: CATSDISGPGELFF.

The chain joins TRBV21-1 to TRBJ1-1; the DNA was not compared with TRBD1, the D call given in the table. TRBV21-1 is recorded as a pseudogene. The CDR3 has 16 residues. The CDR3 DNA reads as TGTGCCAGCAGCAAAGCGGGCAGGGGGCGGAACACTGAAGCTTTCTTT. This encodes CASSKAGRGRNTEAFF.

This chain connects TRBV6-1 to TRBJ1-3, with D unclear. The germline V and J ends were trimmed by 3 bases and 3 bases, with 6 bases remaining between them. Germline loops: CDR1 MNHNS, CDR2 SASEGT. CDR3 length: 13 residues. The CDR3 spells CASSDRGGNTIYF. The CDR3 DNA sequence: TGTGCCAGCAGTGACCGGGGTGGAAACACCATATATTTT.

The chain links TRBV5-1 to TRBJ1-2; D unresolved. Germline lookup yields CDR1 SGHRS and CDR2 YFSETQ. CDR3 length: 14 amino acids. V was cut by 1 base and J by 7 bases, with 14 bases left in between. The CDR3 reads CASSLQPGTGGYTF. CDR3 sequence (DNA): TGCGCCAGCAGCTTGCAGCCGGGAACGGGTGGCTACACCTTC.

In nucleotides, the CDR3 is TGTGCCAGCAGCTTAGCGGCGGGGCTTGAAGCTTTCTTT. Its translation is CASSLAAGLEAFF. The chain recombines TRBV7-9 with TRBJ1-1; the D gene is possibly TRBD1 (5 bases). Per germline, CDR1 SEHNR and CDR2 FQNEAQ (reference sequence). Trimming removed 0 bases from V and 7 bases from J, with 9 bases in between. This CDR3 comprises 13 residues.